This TCR beta chain originates from a study of blood T cell repertoires in COVID-19. On the study more broadly: Sites in the United States, Italy and Spain provided acute and convalescent COVID-19 samples. Sources were T cells, B-cell-depleted T cells, or PBMCs; the material itself was cDNA or gDNA.

Study members were between roughly 18 and 89 years old and lived in some 26 US regions. Categorization into cohorts depended on clinical history that participants reported. This CDR3 spans 15 amino acids. CDR1 is MNHNS, CDR2 SASEGT, per germline. Germline trimming cut 3 bases from V and 4 bases from J; bases unmatched to any gene: 6. This clone was detected many times. Sequencing was performed with immunoSEQ multiplex PCR; in TCRdb, only in-frame clones are kept and a portion is missing. There are around 230,000 clones in the sample; 86% occur only once, and under 4% lies in the top ten. Sequencing was done on a sample of PBMCs or T cells enriched from blood (not recorded which). The receptor's source is a woman aged 40-49 years with acute COVID-19. The chain has TRBV6-1 and TRBJ1-5; 7 bases are shared with TRBD1. CDR3 in amino acids: CASSEYRGLNQPQHF. The CDR3 nucleotides are TGTGCCAGCAGTGAGTACAGGGGTTTAAATCAGCCCCAGCATTTT.